This is a list of T cell receptor beta chains from one sample in a study of naive and memory T cell subsets. A single record per CDR3 protein comes from TCRdb applying MiXCR to the UMI-ligation and nested PCR reads. The sample carries fewer than 40,000 distinct CDR3 sequences, 13% recorded once. Sequenced material: effector memory CD4+ T cells from blood. The receptors derive from a human donor in good health. Each CDR3 is given with its conserved first and last residue. A D gene is named only where the DNA matches it firmly.

v_gene	d_gene	j_gene	CDR3aa
TRBV28	-	TRBJ2-3	CASTPDGLGGRTDTQYF
TRBV30	TRBD2	TRBJ2-1	CAWSVRRTSGNEQFF
TRBV5-1	-	TRBJ1-5	CASSLGESNQPQHF
TRBV2	-	TRBJ2-1	CASSAGMAAYNEQFF
TRBV24-1	TRBD1	TRBJ2-2	CATSGQARTGELFF
TRBV12-3/TRBV12-4	TRBD2	TRBJ2-1	CASSLELAGGPGREQFF
TRBV30	-	TRBJ2-7	CAWSRSTYEQYF
TRBV20-1	-	TRBJ1-1	CSARDYSYEAFF
TRBV7-9	TRBD1	TRBJ2-5	CASSVTGTGGETQYF
TRBV6-5	-	TRBJ2-6	CASSYSSQGGGANVLTF
TRBV28	-	TRBJ2-1	CASSVLYNEQFF
TRBV2	-	TRBJ1-4	CASSELQGINEKLFF
TRBV20-1	TRBD2	TRBJ2-2	CSARKRDGTGELFF
TRBV7-2	TRBD2	TRBJ2-7	CASSLAMGMLAGGLYEQYF
TRBV5-1	-	TRBJ2-5	CASSLRPRVASETQETQYF
TRBV7-8	-	TRBJ2-7	CASSLALAGATYEQYF
TRBV7-2	TRBD2	TRBJ2-7	CASSLVGLAKQYF
TRBV5-1	-	TRBJ2-3	CASSPTADTDTQYF
TRBV7-2	TRBD2	TRBJ2-1	CASSREVGNEQFF
TRBV7-9	-	TRBJ1-4	CASSSRQVGKLFF
TRBV10-3	TRBD1	TRBJ2-7	CAISWDSDYEQYF
TRBV7-8	TRBD1	TRBJ2-7	CASSLGGQGTYEQYF
TRBV7-2	-	TRBJ2-1	CASLRNYEQFF
TRBV5-6	-	TRBJ2-1	CASTTGWGSYNEQFF
TRBV20-1	TRBD2	TRBJ2-7	CSARPGTSISYEQYF
TRBV20-1	TRBD2	TRBJ2-3	CSASPAGTDTQYF
TRBV20-1	TRBD2	TRBJ2-3	CSAIIIKAGHTDTQYF
TRBV20-1	TRBD2	TRBJ2-5	CSAQSATSERETQYF